This T cell receptor (beta chain) was identified during a study of blood T cell repertoires in COVID-19. Whole-study context: The United States, Italy and Spain provided the acute and convalescent COVID-19 samples.

Original analysis: Amplification with reference gene primers provided the estimates of nucleated cell counts. Here immunoSEQ multiplex PCR was the method, and the copy in TCRdb shows in-frame clones only, minus some. V, J and clone size derive from that table, while D and trimming were established from the DNA sequence. The sample contains hundreds of thousands of clones, 85% to 90% of which appear only once. There are 15 residues in the CDR3. The V end was cut by 2 bases, the J end by 5 bases, with 15 bases between. Germline loops: CDR1 SGHTA, CDR2 FQGTGA. The clonotype originates from a man older than 75 with acute or convalescent COVID-19. The specimen sequenced was peripheral blood. This sequence joins TRBV7-3 and TRBJ1-1; D possibly corresponds to TRBD1 (5 bases). In DNA, the CDR3 is TGTGCCAGCAGCTTATCTCCGGGGCGGGGTACTGAAGCTTTCTTT. Its protein is CASSLSPGRGTEAFF.